Detailed here is one TCR beta chain. Time point indicated: newly diagnosed GD, antithyroid drugs for less than 3 months. RNA isolated from PBMCs was used to make the TCR library. Germline V CDR1 and CDR2: SNHLY, FYNNEI. The CDR3 runs 14 residues. V shed 8 bases and J 2 bases; nucleotides not matched to a gene: 6. The data stem from a study of regulatory T cells in long-lasting Graves disease. For TCR beta, libraries came from iRepertoire HTBI primers and Arm-PCR of CDR3 regions. TCRdb itself ran the multiplex PCR reads through MiXCR, one entry per CDR3 protein. In the table there are about 200,000 distinct CDR3 sequences, roughly 20% of which are singletons. The sample also formed part of further work on T cells in Graves' hyperthyroidism and ophthalmopathy.

This sequence originates from a woman aged 30 to 39 with Graves disease. This sequence joins TRBV2 and TRBJ2-1; 7 nucleotides align to TRBD2. Here the sequenced sample was peripheral blood mononuclear cells (PBMCs), taken at new diagnosis, from a patient treated with antithyroid drugs. Here the CDR3 DNA reads TGTGCCAGCCGGGAACGGGGGGCCTACAATGAGCAGTTCTTC. Translating gives CASRERGAYNEQFF.